One and the same sample provided the 20 T cell receptor beta chains below, sequenced in a study of blood T cell repertoires in COVID-19 (TCRdb year 2020). The library was obtained by the immunoSEQ multiplex PCR assay. In its TCRdb copy, this immuneACCESS table keeps in-frame sequences only and misses some clones. Where compared with another copy, unresolved V genes explain less than half of these, and the others have no known cause. This sample lists fewer than 45,000 clones; approximately 90% were detected once. Jointly, the top ten make up 5% to 7% of the sample. Sequenced material: peripheral blood. The receptors shown here come from a human donor in a cohort sampled during active COVID-19.

This sequence joins TRBV4-2 and TRBJ2-7; TRBD1 aligns across 7 bases. The CDR3 contains 12 residues. Trimming took 8 bases from V and 6 from J; bases not matched to a gene: 7. Germline V lookup: CDR1 LGHNA, CDR2 YNFKEQ. The CDR3 reads CASETSGGEQYF. The CDR3 DNA sequence: TGTGCCAGCGAAACCTCAGGGGGCGAGCAGTACTTC.

The CDR3 reads CASSLARADGYTF. CDR3 in DNA: TGTGCCAGCAGCTTGGCCAGGGCGGACGGCTACACCTTC. This chain uses TRBV5-4 with TRBJ1-2; a possible D gene is TRBD1 (5 bases). The germline V and J ends were trimmed by 0 bases and 8 bases, with 11 bases remaining between them. This CDR3 comprises 13 residues. Germline values: CDR1 SGHNT, CDR2 YYREEE (reference sequence).

The chain is built from TRBV28 and TRBJ1-2; D call uncertain. The germline V gene has CDR1 MDHEN and CDR2 SYDVKM. This CDR3 contains 16 residues. Trimming removed 4 bases from V and 4 bases from J, with 19 bases in between. This CDR3 is CASSSPNSPGRYGYTF. The CDR3 nucleotides read TGTGCCAGCAGTTCCCCGAACTCGCCTGGTCGCTATGGCTACACCTTC.

The chain couples TRBV6-2 or TRBV6-3 to TRBJ2-5; D possibly corresponds to TRBD2 (6 bases). The germline gives CDR1 MNHEY, CDR2 SVGEGT. The CDR3 extends over 15 amino acids. The V gene lost 6 bases and the J gene lost 9 bases, with 23 bases spanning the gap. DNA for the CDR3: TGTGCCAGCAGCAGGTCAGGGACTCCCGGGTCGGCCCAGTACTTC. It translates to CASSRSGTPGSAQYF.

The chain carries TRBV19 and TRBJ2-7; 9 bases agree with TRBD1. Germline V lookup: CDR1 LNHDA, CDR2 SQIVND (reference sequence). After removal of 2 bases from V and 5 bases from J, the junction contained 10 bases not matched to a gene. CDR3 size: 16 residues. CDR3 bases: TGTGCCAGTAGTATAACTCAACAGGGGGCGTGGAACGAGCAGTACTTC. This gives the protein CASSITQQGAWNEQYF.

CDR3 protein: CASSLGPSPRSPLHF. In DNA form, the CDR3 reads TGTGCCAGCAGCTTGGGGCCGTCCCCCAGGTCACCCCTCCACTTT. The chain couples TRBV5-6 to TRBJ1-6; no firm D call. CDR1 and CDR2 from the germline V gene are SGHDT and YYEEEE. The CDR3 runs 15 residues. Trimming removed 0 bases from V and 10 bases from J, with 14 bases in between.

This chain joins TRBV14 and TRBJ2-1; TRBD1 matches 9 bases. The CDR3 consists of 15 residues. Trimming at V came to 2 bases and at J to 10 bases, leaving 9 bases not matched to a gene. CDR1 and CDR2 (germline): SGHDN, FVKESK. The CDR3 protein is CASSQTGTGPGEQFF. Written as DNA, the CDR3 is TGTGCCAGCAGCCAAACCGGGACAGGGCCGGGCGAGCAGTTCTTC.

The gene calls are TRBV4-3 and TRBJ2-7, with D possibly TRBD1 on 6 matching bases. Deletions cut 0 bases from V and 3 bases from J, with 15 bases between. CDR1 is LGHNA and CDR2 is YSLEER in the germline V gene. This CDR3 comprises 16 residues. This CDR3 reads CASSQDQGQVFYEQYF. In nucleotides, the CDR3 is TGCGCCAGCAGCCAAGATCAGGGACAAGTTTTCTACGAGCAGTACTTC.

This rearrangement joins TRBV7-3 to TRBJ2-3, with 8 bases matching TRBD2. V shed 4 bases and J 4 bases; nucleotides not matched to a gene: 7. This CDR3 contains 15 residues. Germline V gene data show CDR1 as SGHTA and CDR2 as FQGTGA. The CDR3 nucleotides read TGTGCCAGCAGCTCAGGGACTAGTCTCGCAGATACGCAGTATTTT. Translating it yields CASSSGTSLADTQYF.

This clone occurred once. V usage is TRBV6-5 and J usage is TRBJ2-1, with D unclear. Germline values: CDR1 MNHEY, CDR2 SVGAGI. The CDR3 runs to 12 residues. V gave up 6 bases and J gave up 8 bases, with 11 bases separating them. CDR3 region: CASSVPGDEQFF. The CDR3 DNA is TGTGCCAGCAGCGTCCCAGGCGATGAGCAGTTCTTC.

The rearrangement joins TRBV28 to TRBJ2-5; tentatively, D is TRBD1 (6 bases). Trimming removed 5 bases at V and 3 bases at J, with 19 bases between. CDR3 length equals 16 residues. Germline lookup yields CDR1 MDHEN and CDR2 SYDVKM. The CDR3 spells CASSIQFRGPKETQYF. CDR3 nucleotide sequence: TGTGCCAGCAGTATCCAATTCAGGGGTCCGAAAGAGACCCAGTACTTC.

In this sample, this clone turned up once. The chain employs TRBV5-1 and TRBJ1-2; TRBD1 matches 9 bases. The V gene's germline CDR1 is SGHRS and CDR2 YFSETQ. This CDR3 region has 17 residues. The trim removed 4 bases at V and 4 bases at J, leaving 14 bases unmatched. CDR3 sequence: CASSPRTGAPGGYGYTF. CDR3 nucleotide sequence: TGCGCCAGCAGCCCTAGGACAGGGGCCCCTGGAGGCTATGGCTACACCTTC.

This chain joins TRBV30 and TRBJ2-3, with 10 bases lining up with TRBD2. The ends lost 0 bases at V and 1 base at J; junction bases unmatched: 1. The CDR3 length is 15 residues. CDR1 GTSNPN and CDR2 SVGIG come from the germline V gene (reference sequence). The CDR3 loop is CAWSVGTSGTDTQYF. The CDR3 coding sequence is TGTGCCTGGAGTGTGGGGACTAGCGGCACAGATACGCAGTATTTT.

This chain uses TRBV9 with TRBJ2-3; 7 bases are shared with TRBD2. The CDR3 is made up of 16 amino acids. Germline trimming cut 3 bases from V and 2 bases from J; bases unmatched to any gene: 9. Germline assignment: CDR1 SGDLS and CDR2 YYNGEE. CDR3 protein: CASSATTGTTTDTQYF. The CDR3 DNA reads TGTGCCAGCAGCGCCACGACCGGGACTACCACAGATACGCAGTATTTT.

The gene calls are TRBV6-5 and TRBJ2-7; D not resolved. Per germline, CDR1 MNHEY and CDR2 SVGAGI. Trimming stripped 5 bases from V and 2 bases from J, with 13 bases between. This CDR3 region has 14 residues. The CDR3 coding sequence is TGTGCCAGCAGTCACACACAATACACCTACGAGCAGTACTTC. Protein: CASSHTQYTYEQYF.

V gene TRBV3-1 (or the pseudogene TRBV3-2) combines with J gene TRBJ2-3, with 8 bases that match TRBD2. V trimming: 3 bases; J trimming: 5 bases; junction bases outside the gene matches: 10. Looked up from germline, CDR1 is LGHDT and CDR2 is YNNKEL (reference sequence). CDR3 size: 16 residues. The CDR3 is CASSHPAGGELDTQYF. CDR3 DNA: TGTGCCAGCAGCCACCCGGCGGGGGGCGAACTAGATACGCAGTATTTT.

Written as DNA, the CDR3 is TGTGCCAGCAGCTCTACTAGCGGCCGGAATGAGCAGTTCTTC. It codes for CASSSTSGRNEQFF. This chain connects TRBV3-1 (or the pseudogene TRBV3-2) to TRBJ2-1, with TRBD2 matching 8 bases. The V segment lost 5 bases and the J segment 7 bases; nucleotides outside the gene matches: 7. The CDR3 sequence is 14 residues long. CDR1 and CDR2 from the germline V gene are LGHDT and YNNKEL (reference sequence).

The V gene is TRBV24-1, the J gene TRBJ2-2; 11 nucleotides agree with TRBD1. Germline assignment: CDR1 KGHDR and CDR2 SFDVKD. After removal of 3 bases from V and 4 bases from J, the junction contained 3 bases not matched to a gene. The CDR3 extends over 16 amino acids. The CDR3 protein is CATSDPGQGVTGELFF. Written as DNA, the CDR3 is TGTGCCACCAGTGATCCGGGACAGGGGGTCACCGGGGAGCTGTTTTTT.

The chain is built from TRBV5-1 and TRBJ2-5, with 7 bases that match TRBD1. Losses at the gene ends were 2 bases for V and 5 bases for J; bases not matched to a gene: 3. The CDR3 loop spans 13 amino acids. The germline V gene has CDR1 SGHRS and CDR2 YFSETQ. CDR3 in DNA: TGCGCCAGCAGCTTTCAGGGGGTGGAGACCCAGTACTTC. Translating gives CASSFQGVETQYF.

This chain connects TRBV7-2 to TRBJ2-3; TRBD2 aligns across 11 bases. This CDR3 has 16 amino acids. Per the germline V gene, CDR1 is SGHTA and CDR2 is FQGNSA. The V and J ends lost 3 bases and 4 bases, in that order; junction bases with no gene match: 6. The CDR3 nucleotides read TGTGCCAGCAGCTTTGGGCTAGCGGGGGGTGCAGATACGCAGTATTTT. Its protein is CASSFGLAGGADTQYF.